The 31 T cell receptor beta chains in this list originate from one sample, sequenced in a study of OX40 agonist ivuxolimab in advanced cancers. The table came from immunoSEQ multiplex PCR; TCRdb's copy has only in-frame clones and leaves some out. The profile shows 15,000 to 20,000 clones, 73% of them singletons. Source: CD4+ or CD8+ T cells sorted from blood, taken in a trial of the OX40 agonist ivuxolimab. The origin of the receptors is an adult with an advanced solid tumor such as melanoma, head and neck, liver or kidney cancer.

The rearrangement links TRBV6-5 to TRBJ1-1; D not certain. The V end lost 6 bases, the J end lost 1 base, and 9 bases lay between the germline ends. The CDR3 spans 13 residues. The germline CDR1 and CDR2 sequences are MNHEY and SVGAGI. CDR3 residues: CASRRPGNTEAFF. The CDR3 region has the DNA TGTGCCAGCAGGCGACCGGGGAACACTGAAGCTTTCTTT.

The CDR3: CASSFRGVSYEQYF. CDR3 nucleotides: TGTGCCAGCAGTTTCCGGGGGGTCTCCTACGAGCAGTACTTC. The chain uses TRBV28 and TRBJ2-7; 7 bases are shared with TRBD2. Germline V gives CDR1 MDHEN, CDR2 SYDVKM. V lost 3 bases, J lost 0 bases, and 2 bases stayed unmatched. The CDR3 has 14 amino acids.

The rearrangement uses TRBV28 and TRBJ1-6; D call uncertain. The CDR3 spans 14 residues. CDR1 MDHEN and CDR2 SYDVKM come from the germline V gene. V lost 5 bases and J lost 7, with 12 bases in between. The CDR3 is CASSHASQNSPLHF. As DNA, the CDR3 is TGTGCCAGCAGTCACGCCAGTCAGAATTCACCCCTCCACTTT.

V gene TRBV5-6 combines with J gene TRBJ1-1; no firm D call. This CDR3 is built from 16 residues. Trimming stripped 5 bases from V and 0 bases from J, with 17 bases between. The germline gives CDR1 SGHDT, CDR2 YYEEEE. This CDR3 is CASSSNWANMNTEAFF. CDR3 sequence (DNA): TGTGCCAGCAGTTCCAACTGGGCCAACATGAACACTGAAGCTTTCTTT.

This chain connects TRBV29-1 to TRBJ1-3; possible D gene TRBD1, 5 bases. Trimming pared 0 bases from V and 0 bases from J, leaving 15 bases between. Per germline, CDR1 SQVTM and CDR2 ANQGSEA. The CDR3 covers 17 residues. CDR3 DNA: TGCAGCGTTGAAGATGGGGGGACTCAAAGCTCTGGAAACACCATATATTTT. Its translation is CSVEDGGTQSSGNTIYF.

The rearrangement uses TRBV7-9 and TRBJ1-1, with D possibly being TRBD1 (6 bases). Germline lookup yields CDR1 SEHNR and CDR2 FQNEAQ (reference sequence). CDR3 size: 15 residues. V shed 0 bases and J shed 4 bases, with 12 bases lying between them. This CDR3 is CASSLAREGGTEAFF. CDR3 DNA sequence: TGTGCCAGCAGCTTAGCCCGGGAGGGGGGCACTGAAGCTTTCTTT.

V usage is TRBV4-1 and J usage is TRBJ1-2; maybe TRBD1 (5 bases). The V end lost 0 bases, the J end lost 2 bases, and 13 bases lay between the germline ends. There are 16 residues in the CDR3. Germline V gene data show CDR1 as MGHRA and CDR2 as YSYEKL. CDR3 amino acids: CASSQDDGGFNYGYTF. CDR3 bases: TGCGCCAGCAGCCAAGATGACGGGGGGTTCAACTATGGCTACACCTTC.

CDR3 loop: CASSEDRVEEQYF. The CDR3 nucleotides read TGTGCCAGCAGCGAGGACAGGGTGGAGGAGCAGTACTTC. V and J are TRBV7-6 and TRBJ2-7, with 8 positions matching TRBD1. The J segment lost 7 bases and the V segment lost 5 bases, leaving 7 bases of the junction unmatched. Germline V lookup: CDR1 SGHVS, CDR2 FNYEAQ. The CDR3 has 13 residues.

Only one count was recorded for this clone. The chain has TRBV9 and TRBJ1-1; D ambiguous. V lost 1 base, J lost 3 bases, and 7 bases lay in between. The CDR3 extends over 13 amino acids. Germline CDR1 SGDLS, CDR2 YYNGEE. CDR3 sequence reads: CASSVWVHTEAFF. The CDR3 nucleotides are TGTGCCAGCAGCGTATGGGTGCACACTGAAGCTTTCTTT.

The CDR3 sequence is CASRFPAGGPDTGELFF. CDR3 DNA sequence: TGTGCCAGCAGGTTCCCAGCGGGGGGCCCAGACACCGGGGAGCTGTTTTTT. The chain couples TRBV21-1 to TRBJ2-2; the DNA was not used to check the table's D call, TRBD2. TRBV21-1 is a pseudogene. This CDR3 region has 17 residues.

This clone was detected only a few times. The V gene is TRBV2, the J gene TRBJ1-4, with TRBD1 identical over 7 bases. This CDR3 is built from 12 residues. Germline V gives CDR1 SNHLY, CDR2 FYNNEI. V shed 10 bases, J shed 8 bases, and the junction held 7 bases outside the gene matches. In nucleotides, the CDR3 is TGTGCCACCAGGGGGGTAGAGGAAAAACTGTTTTTT. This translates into CATRGVEEKLFF.

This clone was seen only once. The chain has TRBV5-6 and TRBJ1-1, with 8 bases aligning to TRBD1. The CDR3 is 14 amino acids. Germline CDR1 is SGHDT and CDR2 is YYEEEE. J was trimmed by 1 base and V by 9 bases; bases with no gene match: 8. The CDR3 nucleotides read TGTGCCACGTCCAGGGGGCTGGAGAACACTGAAGCTTTCTTT. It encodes CATSRGLENTEAFF.

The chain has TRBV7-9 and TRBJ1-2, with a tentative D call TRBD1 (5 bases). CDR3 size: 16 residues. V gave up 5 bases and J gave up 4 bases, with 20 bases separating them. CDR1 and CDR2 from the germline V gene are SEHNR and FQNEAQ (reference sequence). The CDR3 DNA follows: TGTGCCAGCAGCCCACCGCTCACGGAGGGGCTCTATGGCTACACCTTC. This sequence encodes CASSPPLTEGLYGYTF. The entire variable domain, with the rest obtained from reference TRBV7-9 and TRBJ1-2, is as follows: DTGVSQNPRHKITKRGQNVTFRCDPISEHNRLYWYRQTLGQGPEFLTYFQNEAQLEKSRLLSDRFSAERPKGSFSTLEIQRTEQGDSAMYLCASSPPLTEGLYGYTFGSGTRLTVV.

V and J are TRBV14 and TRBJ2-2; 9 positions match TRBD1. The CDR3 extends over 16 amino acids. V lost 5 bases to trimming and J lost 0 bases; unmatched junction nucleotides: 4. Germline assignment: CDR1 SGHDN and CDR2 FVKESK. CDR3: CASSSWTGANTGELFF. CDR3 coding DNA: TGTGCCAGCAGCTCCTGGACAGGGGCGAACACCGGGGAGCTGTTTTTT.

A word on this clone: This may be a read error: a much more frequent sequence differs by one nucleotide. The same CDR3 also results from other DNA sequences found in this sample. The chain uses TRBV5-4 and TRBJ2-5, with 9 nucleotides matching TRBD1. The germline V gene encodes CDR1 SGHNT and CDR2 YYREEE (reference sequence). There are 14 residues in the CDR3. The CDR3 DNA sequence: TGTGCCAGTAGCTTCGGGACAGGGCTAGAGACCCAGTACTTC. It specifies CASSFGTGLETQYF. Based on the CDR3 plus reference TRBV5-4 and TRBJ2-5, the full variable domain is ETGVTQSPTHLIKTRGQQVTLRCSSQSGHNTVSWYQQALGQGPQFIFQYYREEENGRGNFPPRFSGLQFPNYSSELNVNALELDDSALYLCASSFGTGLETQYFGPGTRLLVL.

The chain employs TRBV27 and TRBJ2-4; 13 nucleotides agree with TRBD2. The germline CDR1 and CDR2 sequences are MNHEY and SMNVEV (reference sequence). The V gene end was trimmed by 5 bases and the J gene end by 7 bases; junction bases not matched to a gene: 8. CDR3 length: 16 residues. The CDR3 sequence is CASSPPGLAGWNIQYF. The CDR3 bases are TGTGCCAGCAGTCCCCCGGGACTAGCGGGATGGAACATTCAGTACTTC.

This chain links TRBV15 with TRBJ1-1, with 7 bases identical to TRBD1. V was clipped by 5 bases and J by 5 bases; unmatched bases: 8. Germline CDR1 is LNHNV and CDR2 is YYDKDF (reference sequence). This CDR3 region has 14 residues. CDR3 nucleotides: TGTGCCACCAGCCCTCGGACAGGCCCGACTGAAGCTTTCTTT. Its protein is CATSPRTGPTEAFF.

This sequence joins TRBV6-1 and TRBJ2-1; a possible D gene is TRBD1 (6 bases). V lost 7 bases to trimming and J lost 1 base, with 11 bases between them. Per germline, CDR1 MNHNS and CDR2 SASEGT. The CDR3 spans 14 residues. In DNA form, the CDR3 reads TGTGCCAGCAAACAGACAGGATCCTACAATGAGCAGTTCTTC. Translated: CASKQTGSYNEQFF.

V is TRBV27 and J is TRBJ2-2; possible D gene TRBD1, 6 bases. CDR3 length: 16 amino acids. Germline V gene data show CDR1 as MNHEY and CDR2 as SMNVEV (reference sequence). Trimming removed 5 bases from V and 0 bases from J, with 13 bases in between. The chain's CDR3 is CASSEGDGSNTGELFF. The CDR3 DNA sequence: TGTGCCAGCAGTGAGGGGGACGGTTCGAACACCGGGGAGCTGTTTTTT.

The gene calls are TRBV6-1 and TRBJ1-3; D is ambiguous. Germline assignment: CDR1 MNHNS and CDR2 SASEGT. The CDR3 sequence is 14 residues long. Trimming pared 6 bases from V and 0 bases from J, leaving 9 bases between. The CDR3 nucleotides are TGTGCCAGCAGGGACGGGTACTCTGGAAACACCATATATTTT. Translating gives CASRDGYSGNTIYF.

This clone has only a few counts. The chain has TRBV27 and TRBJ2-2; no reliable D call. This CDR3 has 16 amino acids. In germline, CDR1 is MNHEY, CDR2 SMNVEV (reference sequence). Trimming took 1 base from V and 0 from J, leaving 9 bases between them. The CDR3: CASSLFAYSNTGELFF. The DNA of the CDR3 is TGTGCCAGCAGTTTATTTGCGTACTCGAACACCGGGGAGCTGTTTTTT.

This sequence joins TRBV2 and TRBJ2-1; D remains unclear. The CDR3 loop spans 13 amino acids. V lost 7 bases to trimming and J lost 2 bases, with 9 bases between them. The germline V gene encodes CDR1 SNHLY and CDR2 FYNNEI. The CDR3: CASTHTTYNEQFF. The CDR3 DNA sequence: TGTGCCAGCACCCACACTACCTACAATGAGCAGTTCTTC.

CDR3: CASSSIGLASTDTQYF. In DNA, the CDR3 is TGCGCCAGCAGCTCGATCGGACTAGCTAGCACAGATACGCAGTATTTT. The gene calls are TRBV10-2 and TRBJ2-3; TRBD2 matches at 8 bases. Germline V gives CDR1 WSHSY, CDR2 SAAADI. J was trimmed by 0 bases and V by 6 bases; bases with no gene match: 8. CDR3 length: 16 amino acids.

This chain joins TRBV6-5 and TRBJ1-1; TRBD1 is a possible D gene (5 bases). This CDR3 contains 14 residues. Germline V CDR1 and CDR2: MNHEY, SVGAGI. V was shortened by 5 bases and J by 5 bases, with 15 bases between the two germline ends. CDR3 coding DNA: TGTGCCAGCAGTAACGGACGGCGGGGGACTGAAGCTTTCTTT. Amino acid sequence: CASSNGRRGTEAFF.

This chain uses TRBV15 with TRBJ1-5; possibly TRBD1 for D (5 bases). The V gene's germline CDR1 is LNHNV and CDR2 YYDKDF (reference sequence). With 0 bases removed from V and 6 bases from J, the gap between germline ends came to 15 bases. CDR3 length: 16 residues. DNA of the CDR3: TGTGCCACCAGCAGAGAAGCAGGGTCGTATGTTCAGCCCCAGCATTTT. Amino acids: CATSREAGSYVQPQHF.

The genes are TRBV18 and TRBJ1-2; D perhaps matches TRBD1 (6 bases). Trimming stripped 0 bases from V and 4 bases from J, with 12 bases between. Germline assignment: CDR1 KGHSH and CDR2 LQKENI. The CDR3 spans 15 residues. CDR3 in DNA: TGTGCCAGCTCACCACCCGTACAGGGAGGCTATGGCTACACCTTC. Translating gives CASSPPVQGGYGYTF. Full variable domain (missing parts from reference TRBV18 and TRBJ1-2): NAGVMQNPRHLVRRRGQEARLRCSPMKGHSHVYWYRQLPEEGLKFMVYLQKENIIDESGMPKERFSAEFPKEGPSILRIQQVVRGDSAAYFCASSPPVQGGYGYTFGSGTRLTVV.

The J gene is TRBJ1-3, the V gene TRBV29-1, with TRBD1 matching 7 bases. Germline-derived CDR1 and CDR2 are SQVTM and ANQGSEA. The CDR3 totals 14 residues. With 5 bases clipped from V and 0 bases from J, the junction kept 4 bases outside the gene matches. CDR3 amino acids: CSVPDRDSGNTIYF. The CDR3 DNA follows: TGCAGCGTTCCCGACAGGGACTCTGGAAACACCATATATTTT.

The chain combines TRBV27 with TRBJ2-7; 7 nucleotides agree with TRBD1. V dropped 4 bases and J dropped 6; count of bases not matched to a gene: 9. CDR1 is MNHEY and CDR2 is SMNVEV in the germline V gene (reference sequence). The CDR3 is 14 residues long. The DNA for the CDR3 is TGTGCCAGCAGTTCACAGGGGAATGGTGGCGAGCAGTACTTC. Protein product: CASSSQGNGGEQYF.

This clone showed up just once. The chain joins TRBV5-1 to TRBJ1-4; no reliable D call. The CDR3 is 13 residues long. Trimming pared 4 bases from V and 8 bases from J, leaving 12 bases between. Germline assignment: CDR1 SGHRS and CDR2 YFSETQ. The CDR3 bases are TGCGCCAGCAGCAAGGCACGAGGGGAAAAACTGTTTTTT. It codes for CASSKARGEKLFF. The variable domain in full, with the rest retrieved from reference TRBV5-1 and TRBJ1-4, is KAGVTQTPRYLIKTRGQQVTLSCSPISGHRSVSWYQQTPGQGLQFLFEYFSETQRNKGNFPGRFSGRQFSNSRSEMNVSTLELGDSALYLCASSKARGEKLFFGSGTQLSVL.

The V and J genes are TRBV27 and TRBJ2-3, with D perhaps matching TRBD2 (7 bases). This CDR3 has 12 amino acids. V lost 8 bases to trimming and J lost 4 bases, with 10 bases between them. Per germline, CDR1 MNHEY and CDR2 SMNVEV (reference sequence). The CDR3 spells CASRGAADTQYF. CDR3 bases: TGTGCCAGCCGGGGGGCTGCAGATACGCAGTATTTT.

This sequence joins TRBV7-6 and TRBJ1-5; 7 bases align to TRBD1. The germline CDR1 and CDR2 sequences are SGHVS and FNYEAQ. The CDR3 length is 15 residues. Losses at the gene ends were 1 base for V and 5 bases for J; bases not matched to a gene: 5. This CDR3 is CASSLEGGDHQPQHF. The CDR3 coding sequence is TGTGCCAGCAGCTTAGAAGGGGGCGACCATCAGCCCCAGCATTTT. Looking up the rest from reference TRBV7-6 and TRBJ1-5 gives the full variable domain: GAGVSQSPRYKVTKRGQDVALRCDPISGHVSLYWYRQALGQGPEFLTYFNYEAQQDKSGLPNDRFSAERPEGSISTLTIQRTEQRDSAMYRCASSLEGGDHQPQHFGDGTRLSIL.